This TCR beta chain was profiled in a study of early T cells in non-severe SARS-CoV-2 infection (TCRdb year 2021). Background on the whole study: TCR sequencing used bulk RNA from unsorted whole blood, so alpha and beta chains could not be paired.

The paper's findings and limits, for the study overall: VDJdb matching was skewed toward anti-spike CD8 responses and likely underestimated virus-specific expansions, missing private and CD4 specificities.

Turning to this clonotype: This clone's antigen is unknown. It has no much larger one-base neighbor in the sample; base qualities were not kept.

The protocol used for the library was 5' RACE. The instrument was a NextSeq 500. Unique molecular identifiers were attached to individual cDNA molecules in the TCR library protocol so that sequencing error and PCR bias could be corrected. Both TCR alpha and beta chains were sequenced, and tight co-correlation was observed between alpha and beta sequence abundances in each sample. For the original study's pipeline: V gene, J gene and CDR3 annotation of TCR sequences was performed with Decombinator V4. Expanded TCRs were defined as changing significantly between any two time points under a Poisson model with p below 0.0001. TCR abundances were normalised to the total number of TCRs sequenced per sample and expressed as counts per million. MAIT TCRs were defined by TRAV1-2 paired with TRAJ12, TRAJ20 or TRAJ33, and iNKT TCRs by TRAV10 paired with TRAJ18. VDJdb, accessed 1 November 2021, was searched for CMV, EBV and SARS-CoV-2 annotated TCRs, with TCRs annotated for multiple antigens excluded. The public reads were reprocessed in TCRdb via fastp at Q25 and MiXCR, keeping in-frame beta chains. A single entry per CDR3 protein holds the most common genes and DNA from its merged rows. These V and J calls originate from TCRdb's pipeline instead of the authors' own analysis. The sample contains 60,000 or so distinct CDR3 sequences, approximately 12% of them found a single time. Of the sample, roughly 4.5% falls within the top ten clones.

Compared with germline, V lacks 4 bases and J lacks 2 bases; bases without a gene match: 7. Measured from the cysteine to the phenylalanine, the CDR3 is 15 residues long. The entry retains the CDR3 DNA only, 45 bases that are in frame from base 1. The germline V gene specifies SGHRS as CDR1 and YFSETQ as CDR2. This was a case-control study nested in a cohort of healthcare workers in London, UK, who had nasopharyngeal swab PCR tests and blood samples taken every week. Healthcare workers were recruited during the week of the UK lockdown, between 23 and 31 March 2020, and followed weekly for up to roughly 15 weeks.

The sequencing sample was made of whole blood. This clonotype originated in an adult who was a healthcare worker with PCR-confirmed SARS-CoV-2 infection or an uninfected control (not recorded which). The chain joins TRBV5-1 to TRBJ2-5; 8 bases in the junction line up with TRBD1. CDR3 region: CASSGGRTGQETQYF. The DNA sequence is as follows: TGCGCCAGCAGCGGAGGAAGGACAGGGCAAGAGACCCAGTACTTC.